One TCR beta chain is described in this entry. Antigen unknown. These data come from a study of cytomegalovirus exposure and HLA in healthy donors. Germline V gene sequence: CDR1 SNHLY, CDR2 FYNNEI. This CDR3 spans 15 amino acids. Trimming cost V 7 bases and J 12 bases, with 22 bases left between them. Study-level points and caveats: Researchers reported that a few CMV-associated chains were confirmed in vitro as CMV antigen-specific. Accounts indicate the classifier identified cytomegalovirus status with strong specificity and sensitivity.

The PCR made use of 60 Vbeta and 13 Jbeta primers. Profiling relied on immunoSEQ multiplex PCR, and the TCRdb table lists in-frame clones only, not all of them. The sample includes 150,000 to 200,000 clones, approximately 78% seen only once; the top ten take more than 0.75%. This receptor was identified in a girl aged 2-10 years in good health and CMV-seropositive. V gene TRBV2 combines with J gene TRBJ1-6, with D possibly being TRBD1 (6 bases). The sequencing sample was made of PBMCs. DNA for the CDR3: TGTGCCAGCACCGAGGGGGGGGTCGCCCTTCGACCCCTCCACTTT. Translating it yields CASTEGGVALRPLHF.